This TCR beta chain is from a study of T cell responses to AZD1222 COVID-19 vaccine. A note on this clone: Its antigen is still unknown.

The data were produced by immunoSEQ multiplex PCR, yet TCRdb's version contains in-frame clones alone and is incomplete. The sample lists over 100,000 clones, around 90% occurring once. Study-wide results and caveats: Nearly half of the spike-specific TCRs reportedly recognize variant regions that carry no mutations. Among the donors, most were white British and more were female, and clonal diversity was possibly underestimated. With dominance at 160-218 and 743-854, vaccine-associated CD4 TCRs spanned spike.

The V gene end was trimmed by 5 bases and the J gene end by 10 bases; junction bases not matched to a gene: 10. Germline CDR1 LNHDA, CDR2 SQIVND (reference sequence). The CDR3 sequence is 13 residues long. The chain carries TRBV19 and TRBJ1-2; 7 positions match TRBD1. This receptor was obtained from an adult who received the AZD1222 COVID-19 vaccine. This specimen consisted of peripheral blood, obtained 28 days after the second AZD1222 dose. In DNA, the CDR3 is TGTGCCAGTAGTCTAACCGGGACAGAGATCTACACCTTC. This translates into CASSLTGTEIYTF. The full variable domain, completed using reference TRBV19 and TRBJ1-2, is DGGITQSPKYLFRKEGQNVTLSCEQNLNHDAMYWYRQDPGQGLRLIYYSQIVNDFQKGDIAEGYSVSREKKESFPLTVTSAQKNPTAFYLCASSLTGTEIYTFGSGTRLTVV.